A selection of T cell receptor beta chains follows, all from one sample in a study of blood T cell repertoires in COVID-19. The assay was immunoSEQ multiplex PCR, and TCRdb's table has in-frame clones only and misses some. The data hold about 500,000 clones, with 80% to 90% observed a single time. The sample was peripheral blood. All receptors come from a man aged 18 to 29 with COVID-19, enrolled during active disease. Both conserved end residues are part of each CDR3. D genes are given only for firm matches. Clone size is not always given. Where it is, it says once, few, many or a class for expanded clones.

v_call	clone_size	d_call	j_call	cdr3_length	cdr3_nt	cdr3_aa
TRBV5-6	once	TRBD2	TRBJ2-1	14	TGTGCCAGCAGCGTAGCCGGGACTAGTCTTGAGCAGTTCTTC	CASSVAGTSLEQFF
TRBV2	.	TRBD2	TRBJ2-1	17	TGTGCCAGCATGCGGATCGGACTAGCGGGAGTGGGGAATGAGCAGTTCTTC	CASMRIGLAGVGNEQFF
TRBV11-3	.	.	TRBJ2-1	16	TGTGCCAGCAGCTTAGACCCGTCCCCTTCCTACAATGAGCAGTTCTTC	CASSLDPSPSYNEQFF
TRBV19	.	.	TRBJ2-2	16	TGTGCCAGTAGTATAGATGGCAGGGCGATCACCGGGGAGCTGTTTTTT	CASSIDGRAITGELFF
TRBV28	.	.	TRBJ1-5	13	TGTGCCAGCAGTTTTCGGGTAGATCAGCCCCAGCATTTT	CASSFRVDQPQHF
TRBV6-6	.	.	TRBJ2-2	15	TGTGCCAGCAGTTACCTGGCCATGAACACCGGGGAGCTGTTTTTT	CASSYLAMNTGELFF
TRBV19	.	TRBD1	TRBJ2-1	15	TGTGCCAGTAGTCCACAGGGGGCTGGATACAATGAGCAGTTCTTC	CASSPQGAGYNEQFF
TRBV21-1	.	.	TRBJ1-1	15	TGTGCCAGCAGCAAAGCAAAAACAGCTAACACTGAAGCTTTCTTT	CASSKAKTANTEAFF
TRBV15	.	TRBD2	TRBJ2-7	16	TGTGCCACCAGCAGAGATGTACTAGCGGGAGTGGGTAAGCAGTACTTC	CATSRDVLAGVGKQYF
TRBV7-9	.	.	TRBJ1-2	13	TGTGCCAGCAGCTTTGATCCCCGGGATGGCTACACCTTC	CASSFDPRDGYTF
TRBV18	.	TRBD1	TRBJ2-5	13	TGTGCCAGCTCACCGGGACAGGGAGAGACCCAGTACTTC	CASSPGQGETQYF
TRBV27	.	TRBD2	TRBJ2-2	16	TGTGCCAGCAGGGGGCTGGGGACTACGAACACCGGGGAGCTGTTTTTT	CASRGLGTTNTGELFF
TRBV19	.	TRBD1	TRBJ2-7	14	TGTGCCAGTAGCAATGGACAGGGTGGCGACGAGCAGTACTTC	CASSNGQGGDEQYF
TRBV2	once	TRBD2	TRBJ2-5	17	TGTGCCAGCAGTGGGCCCCTCGGACTAGCGAACGAAAAGACCCAGTACTTC	CASSGPLGLANEKTQYF
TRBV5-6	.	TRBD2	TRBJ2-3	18	TGTGCCAGCAGCTTTGGGCTAGCGGGAGTCTCCTTCACAGATACGCAGTATTTT	CASSFGLAGVSFTDTQYF
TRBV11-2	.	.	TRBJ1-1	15	TGTGCCAGCAGCTTAATCCGGGTCTTGAACACTGAAGCTTTCTTT	CASSLIRVLNTEAFF
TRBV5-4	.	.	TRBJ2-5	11	TGTGCCAGCAGCTTAGCTGAGACCCAGTACTTC	CASSLAETQYF
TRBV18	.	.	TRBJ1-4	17	TGTGCCAGCTCACCATTCCAGGGTCCTGCAACTAATGAAAAACTGTTTTTT	CASSPFQGPATNEKLFF
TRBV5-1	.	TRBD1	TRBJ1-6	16	TGCGCCAGCAGCTGGACAGGGGGCGCATATAATTCACCCCTCCACTTT	CASSWTGGAYNSPLHF
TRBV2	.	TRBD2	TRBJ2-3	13	TGTGCCAGTAGCGGGGAATTGCCCGATACGCAGTATTTT	CASSGELPDTQYF
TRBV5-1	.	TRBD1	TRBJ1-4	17	TGCGCCAGCAGCTATACCGGGACAGGGGGCGCGGGGGAAAAACTGTTTTTT	CASSYTGTGGAGEKLFF
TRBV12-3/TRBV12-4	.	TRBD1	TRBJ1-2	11	TGTGCCACCCGGACAGGCGATGGCTACACCTTC	CATRTGDGYTF
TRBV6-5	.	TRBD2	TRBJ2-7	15	TGTGCCAGCATTTTAGCGGGAGGGCCCTCCTACGAGCAGTACTTC	CASILAGGPSYEQYF
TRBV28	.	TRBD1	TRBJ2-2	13	TGTGCCAGTGACAGGGAGAACACCGGGGAGCTGTTTTTT	CASDRENTGELFF
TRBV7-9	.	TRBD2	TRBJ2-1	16	TGTGCCAGCAGCCCCGTAGGGCTAGCGGGATCTTTTGAGCAGTTCTTC	CASSPVGLAGSFEQFF
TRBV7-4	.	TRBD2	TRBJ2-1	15	TGTGCCACCACACTCAGCGGGAGTTTTATCCATGAGCAGTTCTTC	CATTLSGSFIHEQFF
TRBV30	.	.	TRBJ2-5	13	TGTGCCTGCACCCGAGGGGGCCAAGAGACCCAGTACTTC	CACTRGGQETQYF
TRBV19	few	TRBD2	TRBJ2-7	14	TGTGCCAGTAAGTGGCTAGCGGACTCCTACGAGCAGTACTTC	CASKWLADSYEQYF
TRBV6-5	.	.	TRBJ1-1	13	TGTGCCAGCAGTTACGAGCAGGGCGTGGTAGCTTTCTTT	CASSYEQGVVAFF
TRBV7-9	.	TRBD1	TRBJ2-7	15	TGTGCCAGCAGCAATACAGGGGGCACTCTTAACGAGCAGTACTTC	CASSNTGGTLNEQYF
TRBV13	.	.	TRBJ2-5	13	TGTGCCAGCAGCTTAAGACAGCAAGAGACCCAGTACTTC	CASSLRQQETQYF
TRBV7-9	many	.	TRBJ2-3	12	TGTGCCAGCAGCTTAGGCCCCAGTACGCAGTATTTT	CASSLGPSTQYF